Below are 4 T cell receptor beta chains sequenced from a single sample in a study of shared clonotypes between healthy human individuals. Sequencing used immunoSEQ multiplex PCR; TCRdb keeps in-frame clones, though not all of them. Of roughly 1 million clones listed, more than 75% are singletons. Sequenced material: memory CD4+ T cells from PBMCs. Subset noted: CD45RA-negative fraction. These receptor sequences come from a man aged 18 to 30 in good health. Some clones in this sample may be carry-over from other donors' samples.

V and J are TRBV6-5 and TRBJ2-7; 7 positions match TRBD2. The J segment lost 5 bases and the V segment lost 7 bases, leaving 11 bases of the junction unmatched. This CDR3 is built from 14 residues. Germline CDR1 reads MNHEY; CDR2 reads SVGAGI. CDR3 sequence: CASKTPGGRDEQYF. For the CDR3, the DNA is TGTGCCAGCAAAACCCCGGGAGGACGCGACGAGCAGTACTTC.

This clone was detected once. The rearrangement uses TRBV19 and TRBJ2-5; D perhaps matches TRBD2 (6 bases). Trimming removed 5 bases from V and 5 bases from J, with 21 bases in between. The CDR3 sequence is 16 residues long. Germline CDR1 reads LNHDA; CDR2 reads SQIVND (reference sequence). The CDR3 DNA reads as TGTGCCAGTAGTCCGGGCCCTTGGACGGGAGTGGAGACCCAGTACTTC. Its translation is CASSPGPWTGVETQYF. The whole variable domain, filled in from reference TRBV19 and TRBJ2-5, reads DGGITQSPKYLFRKEGQNVTLSCEQNLNHDAMYWYRQDPGQGLRLIYYSQIVNDFQKGDIAEGYSVSREKKESFPLTVTSAQKNPTAFYLCASSPGPWTGVETQYFGPGTRLLVL.

This sequence joins TRBV5-8 and TRBJ2-3, with TRBD2 identical over 8 bases. This CDR3 has 14 amino acids. V dropped 3 bases and J dropped 6; count of bases not matched to a gene: 6. Germline CDR1 SGHTS, CDR2 YDEGEE. The CDR3 nucleotides are TGTGCCAGCAGCTCACTAGCGGTAATGGATACGCAGTATTTT. Amino acids: CASSSLAVMDTQYF. Variable domain in full (rest from reference TRBV5-8 and TRBJ2-3): EAGVTQSPTHLIKTRGQQATLRCSPISGHTSVYWYQQALGLGLQFLLWYDEGEERNRGNFPPRFSGRQFPNYSSELNVNALELEDSALYLCASSSLAVMDTQYFGPGTRLTVL.

V is TRBV19 and J is TRBJ2-1; 14 nucleotides match TRBD2. The CDR3 has 15 amino acids. Unmatched junction bases numbered 5, after V lost 5 bases and J lost 8 bases. Germline loops: CDR1 LNHDA, CDR2 SQIVND (reference sequence). CDR3 region: CASSPGLAGEHEQFF. Written as DNA, the CDR3 is TGTGCCAGTAGTCCGGGACTAGCGGGAGAACATGAGCAGTTCTTC.